The T cell receptor (beta chain) described here comes from a study of tumor-infiltrating lymphocytes in localized non-small cell lung cancer. The study, taken as a whole, reports: No T-cell fraction difference was seen between IM1 and IM2 tumors. Different pieces of the same tissue were used for each assay.

Assay used: immunoSEQ multiplex PCR; TCRdb lists only in-frame clones, some missing. The table lists 7,500 to 9,500 clones, 81% of them singletons. Germline values: CDR1 KGHSH, CDR2 LQKENI. The CDR3 length is 14 residues. V dropped 3 bases and J dropped 8 bases, with 13 bases sitting between them. Of note for this clone: Its matching antigen is unknown.

The receptor was isolated from a human donor with non-small cell lung cancer. The rearrangement joins TRBV18 to TRBJ1-4; D is unclear. The sample taken for sequencing was uninvolved lung tissue not adjacent to the tumor. CDR3 loop: CASSPPSAGEKLFF. The CDR3 coding sequence is TGTGCCAGCTCACCCCCATCGGCGGGGGAAAAACTGTTTTTT.